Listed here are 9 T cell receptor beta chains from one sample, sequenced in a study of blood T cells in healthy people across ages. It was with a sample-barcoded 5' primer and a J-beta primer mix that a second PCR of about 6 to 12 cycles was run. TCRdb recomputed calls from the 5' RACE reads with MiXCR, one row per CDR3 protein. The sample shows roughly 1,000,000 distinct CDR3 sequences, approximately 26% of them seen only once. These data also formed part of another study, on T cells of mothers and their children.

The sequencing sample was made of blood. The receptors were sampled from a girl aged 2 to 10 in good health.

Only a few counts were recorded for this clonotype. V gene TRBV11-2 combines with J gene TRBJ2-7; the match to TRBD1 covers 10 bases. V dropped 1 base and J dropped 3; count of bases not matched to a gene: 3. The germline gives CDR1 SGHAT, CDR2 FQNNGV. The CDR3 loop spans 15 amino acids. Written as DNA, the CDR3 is TGTGCCAGCAGCTTAGGGGGGACAGGGGACTACGAGCAGTACTTC. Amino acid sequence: CASSLGGTGDYEQYF.

CDR3: CATSDSDSYEQYF. CDR3 DNA: TGTGCCACCAGTGATTCGGACAGCTACGAGCAGTACTTC. The chain joins TRBV24-1 to TRBJ2-5, with D perhaps TRBD1 (6 bases). The J call could be wrong; TRBJ2-7 is a better fit for the DNA end. CDR3 length: 13 amino acids. Germline V CDR1 and CDR2: KGHDR, SFDVKD.

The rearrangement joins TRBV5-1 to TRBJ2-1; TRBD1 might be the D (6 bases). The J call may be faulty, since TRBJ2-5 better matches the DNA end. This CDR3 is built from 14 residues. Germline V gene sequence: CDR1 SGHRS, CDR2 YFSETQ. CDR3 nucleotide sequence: TGCGCCAGCAGCACTGGGACAACTCAAGAGACCCAGTACTTC. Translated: CASSTGTTQETQYF.

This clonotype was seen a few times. The CDR3 DNA sequence: TGTGCCAGCAGCCAAGCCCCAGACGAGCAGTACTTC. Translation gives CASSQAPDEQYF. This chain connects TRBV3-1 to TRBJ2-5; D is uncertain. The tail of the sequence fits TRBJ2-7 better, so the J call may be wrong. This CDR3 spans 12 amino acids. CDR1 and CDR2 (germline): LGHDT, YNNKEL (reference sequence).

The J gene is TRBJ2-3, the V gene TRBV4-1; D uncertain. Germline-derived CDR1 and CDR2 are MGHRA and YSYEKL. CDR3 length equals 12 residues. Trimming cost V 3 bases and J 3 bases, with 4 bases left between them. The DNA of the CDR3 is TGCGCCAGCAGCCATGATACAGATACGCAGTATTTT. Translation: CASSHDTDTQYF.

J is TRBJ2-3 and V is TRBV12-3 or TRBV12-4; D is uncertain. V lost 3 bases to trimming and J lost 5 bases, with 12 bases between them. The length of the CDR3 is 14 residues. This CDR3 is CASSLVNMKDTQYF. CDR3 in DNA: TGTGCCAGCAGTTTGGTGAATATGAAAGATACGCAGTATTTT.

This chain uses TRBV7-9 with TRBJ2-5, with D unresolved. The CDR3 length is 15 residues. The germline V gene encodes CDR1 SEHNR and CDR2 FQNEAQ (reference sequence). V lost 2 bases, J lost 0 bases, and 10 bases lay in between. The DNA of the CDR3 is TGTGCCAGCAGCTTAAAGAAGGCGTACCAAGAGACCCAGTACTTC. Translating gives CASSLKKAYQETQYF.

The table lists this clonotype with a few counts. CDR3 loop: CASSLGHVLNGYTF. In DNA form, the CDR3 reads TGTGCCAGCAGTTTAGGGCACGTCTTGAATGGCTACACCTTC. The chain couples TRBV12-3 or TRBV12-4 to TRBJ1-2; no clear D gene. V was clipped by 1 base and J by 6 bases, with 12 bases between them. The CDR3 runs to 14 residues.

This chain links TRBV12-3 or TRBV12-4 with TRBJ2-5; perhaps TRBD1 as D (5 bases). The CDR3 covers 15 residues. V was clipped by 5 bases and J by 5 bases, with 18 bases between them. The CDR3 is CASSLKQALGETQYF. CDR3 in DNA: TGTGCCAGCAGTCTAAAACAGGCGTTGGGTGAGACCCAGTACTTC.